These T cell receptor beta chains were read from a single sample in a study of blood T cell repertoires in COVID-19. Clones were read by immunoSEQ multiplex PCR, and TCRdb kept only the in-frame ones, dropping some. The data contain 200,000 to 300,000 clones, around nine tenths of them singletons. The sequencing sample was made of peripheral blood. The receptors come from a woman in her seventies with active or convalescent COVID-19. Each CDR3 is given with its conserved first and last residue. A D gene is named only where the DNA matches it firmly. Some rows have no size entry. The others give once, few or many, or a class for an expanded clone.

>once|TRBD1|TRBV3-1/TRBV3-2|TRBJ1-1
CASIRERQGRNTEAFF
TGTGCCAGCATCAGAGAGAGACAGGGGCGGAACACTGAAGCTTTCTTT
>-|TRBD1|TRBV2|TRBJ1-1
CASSVQGGGTEAFF
TGTGCCAGCAGCGTACAGGGGGGAGGCACTGAAGCTTTCTTT
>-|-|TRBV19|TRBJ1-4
CASSIVLTSRTSEKLFF
TGTGCCAGTAGTATTGTGCTGACATCCAGGACTAGTGAAAAACTGTTTTTT
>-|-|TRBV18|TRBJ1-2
CASSQSRGDGYTF
TGTGCCAGCTCACAATCTCGCGGGGATGGCTACACCTTC
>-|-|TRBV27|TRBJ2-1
CASRNPTGFANEQFF
TGTGCCAGCAGAAATCCTACAGGGTTCGCCAATGAGCAGTTCTTC
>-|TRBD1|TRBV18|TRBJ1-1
CASSLTDRDTEAFF
TGTGCCAGCTCCCTAACCGACAGGGACACTGAAGCTTTCTTT
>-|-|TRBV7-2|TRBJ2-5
CASSLARGSQETQYF
TGTGCCAGCAGCTTAGCCCGGGGGTCACAAGAGACCCAGTACTTC
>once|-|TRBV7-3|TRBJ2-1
CASSLSRGSNEQFF
TGTGCCAGCAGCTTATCCCGGGGGTCTAATGAGCAGTTCTTC
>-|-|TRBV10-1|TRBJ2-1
CASSEGGTSYNEQFF
TGCGCCAGCAGTGAAGGCGGGACCTCCTACAATGAGCAGTTCTTC
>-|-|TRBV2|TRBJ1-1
CASSPQGGEAFF
TGTGCCAGCAGTCCCCAGGGCGGGGAGGCTTTCTTT
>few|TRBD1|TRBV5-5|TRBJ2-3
CASRLSWGTGVTDTQYF
TGTGCCAGCAGACTGAGCTGGGGGACAGGGGTAACAGATACGCAGTATTTT
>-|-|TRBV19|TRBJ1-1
CASSTTGTNTEAFF
TGTGCCAGTAGCACGACAGGTACGAACACTGAAGCTTTCTTT
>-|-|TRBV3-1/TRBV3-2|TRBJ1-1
CASSPVDRTNTEAFF
TGTGCCAGCAGCCCGGTCGACAGAACGAACACTGAAGCTTTCTTT
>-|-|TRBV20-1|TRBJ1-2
CSATGQEGYTF
TGCAGTGCTACGGGACAAGAAGGCTACACCTTC
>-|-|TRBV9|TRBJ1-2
CASSVGTAGEGYTF
TGTGCCAGCAGCGTAGGGACAGCTGGTGAGGGCTACACCTTC
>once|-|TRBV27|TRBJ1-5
CASRLLGVGNQPQHF
TGTGCCAGCAGGCTGCTAGGGGTAGGGAATCAGCCCCAGCATTTT
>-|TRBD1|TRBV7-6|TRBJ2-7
CASSPGTGSSYEQYF
TGTGCCAGCAGCCCGGGGACAGGGAGCTCCTACGAGCAGTACTTC
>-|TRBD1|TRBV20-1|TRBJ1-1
CSARGGQGSFF
TGCAGTGCTAGGGGGGGACAGGGGTCTTTCTTT
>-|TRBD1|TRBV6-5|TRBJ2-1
CASSLSGQGNNEQFF
TGTGCCAGCAGTCTCTCCGGACAGGGTAACAATGAGCAGTTCTTC
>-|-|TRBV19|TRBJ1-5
CASSIDGGVGNQPQHF
TGTGCCAGTAGTATAGATGGAGGGGTCGGCAATCAGCCCCAGCATTTT
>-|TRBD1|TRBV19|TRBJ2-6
CASSIRQGARGANVLTF
TGTGCCAGTAGTATACGGCAGGGGGCACGAGGGGCCAACGTCCTGACTTTC
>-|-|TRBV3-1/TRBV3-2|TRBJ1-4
CASSTSFWEKLFF
TGTGCCAGCAGTACAAGTTTCTGGGAAAAACTGTTTTTT
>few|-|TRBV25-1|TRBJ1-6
CASSRDFNSPLHF
TGTGCCAGCAGCCGGGACTTCAATTCACCCCTCCACTTT
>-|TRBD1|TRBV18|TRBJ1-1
CASSPTGGARLSEAFF
TGTGCCAGCTCACCCACAGGGGGCGCAAGGTTGTCAGAAGCTTTCTTT